The subject of this entry is one TCR beta chain. Its antigen is as yet unknown. With 3 bases clipped from V and 2 bases from J, the junction kept 6 bases outside the gene matches. CDR1 DFQATT and CDR2 SNEGSKA come from the germline V gene (reference sequence). The CDR3 is 14 residues long. The entry originates in a study of T cell repertoires in cytomegalovirus infection. Study-level background: Matching HLA type and CMV infection were both indicated by public TCR beta signatures.

Study-wide points: HLA-C-restricted, CMV-specific TCR beta clonotypes were dominant ex vivo. Cumulative public TCR beta family frequency identified carriers of CMV plus the relevant HLA.

MiXCR, run by TCRdb on the reads, gives a single entry per CDR3 protein. Counted here are about 310,000 distinct CDR3 sequences, about 25% occurring once; the ten biggest clones make up more than 10%. The specimen comprised cultured PBMCs, sampled from culture after CMV antigen stimulation. The J gene is TRBJ2-5, the V gene TRBV20-1, with 7 nucleotides matching TRBD2. The receptor's source is a human donor in good health (CMV status not recorded). Some clones in this sample may be carry-over from other donors' samples. As DNA, the CDR3 is TGCAGTGCTAGGACAGCGGGACCACAAGAGACCCAGTACTTC. This translates into CSARTAGPQETQYF.